Below, 20 T cell receptor beta chains from the same sample are listed, as sequenced in a study of beta chain features in type 1 diabetes (dated by TCRdb to between 2017 and 2018). The investigation overall reported the following: In all four CD4+ subsets, TCRB CDR3 length was moderately but significantly shorter in type 1 diabetes patients.

What these receptors recognize is not known. Library preparation employed the immunoSEQ multiplex PCR assay. The High Capacity cDNA Reverse Transcription Kit was used to reverse transcribe all of the isolated RNA, meaning that expressed TCRB transcripts were what got sequenced. Not all clones reach the TCRdb copy of this immuneACCESS table, which keeps in-frame sequences only. Checked studies attribute under half of the gap to unresolved V genes and leave the rest unexplained. The sample table contains fewer than 20,000 clones; only one count was recorded for around three quarters of them. Of the sample, approximately 2.7% is held by the ten largest clones. The sample taken for sequencing was Tregs from blood. What this sample's cell subset or site label stands for: regulatory CD4+ T cells. These receptor sequences come from a man aged 25 to 45 with type 1 diabetes.

The table lists this clone with a count of one. The chain has TRBV6-1 and TRBJ2-3; D perhaps matches TRBD2 (6 bases). The CDR3 has 13 residues. The ends were cut back, 0 bases at V and 7 bases at J, with 8 bases in the middle. Germline V lookup: CDR1 MNHNS, CDR2 SASEGT. For the CDR3, the DNA is TGTGCCAGCAGTGAAGCAGGGAGGTATACGCAGTATTTT. Translation: CASSEAGRYTQYF.

The chain uses TRBV5-5 and TRBJ1-1, with D unclear. This CDR3 contains 12 residues. Trimming took 4 bases from V and 1 from J, leaving 5 bases between them. CDR1 and CDR2 from the germline V gene are SGHKS and YYEKEE (reference sequence). The CDR3 DNA reads TGTGCCAGCAGCCTGTCGAACACTGAAGCTTTCTTT. It encodes CASSLSNTEAFF. The full variable domain, its missing parts supplied by reference TRBV5-5 and TRBJ1-1, is DAGVTQSPTHLIKTRGQQVTLRCSPISGHKSVSWYQQVLGQGPQFIFQYYEKEERGRGNFPDRFSARQFPNYSSELNVNALLLGDSALYLCASSLSNTEAFFGQGTRLTVV.

This chain uses TRBV29-1 with TRBJ1-2; D uncertain. Germline CDR1 reads SQVTM; CDR2 reads ANQGSEA. This CDR3 contains 11 residues. Trimming cost V 2 bases and J 5 bases, with 6 bases left between them. CDR3 sequence reads: CSVESGYGYTF. CDR3 coding DNA: TGCAGCGTTGAATCCGGGTATGGCTACACCTTC.

The rearrangement links TRBV6-5 to TRBJ1-5; tentatively, D is TRBD1 (6 bases). Trimming took off 8 bases at V and 4 bases at J, with 15 bases between the two ends. The germline V gene has CDR1 MNHEY and CDR2 SVGAGI. CDR3 length equals 14 residues. Written as DNA, the CDR3 is TGTGCCAGCGCCAGGGGATCGGGAAATCAGCCCCAGCATTTT. Encoded protein: CASARGSGNQPQHF.

The chain joins TRBV6-6 to TRBJ1-4; a weak D match, TRBD1 (5 bases). V lost 5 bases and J lost 11, with 9 bases in between. There are 11 residues in the CDR3. Germline-derived CDR1 and CDR2 are MNHNY and SVGAGI (reference sequence). CDR3 sequence (DNA): TGTGCCAGCAGTAGGCAGGGCAAACTGTTTTTT. Translation: CASSRQGKLFF.

The chain is built from TRBV5-4 and TRBJ2-7, with D possibly being TRBD1 (6 bases). Trimming took 0 bases from V and 2 from J, leaving 12 bases between them. The length of the CDR3 is 15 residues. Germline CDR1 and CDR2: SGHNT and YYREEE (reference sequence). The CDR3 DNA follows: TGTGCCAGCAGCTTGGCGCCAGGGGAGACCTACGAGCAGTACTTC. Its protein is CASSLAPGETYEQYF.

The chain links TRBV27 to TRBJ2-7; TRBD1 agrees at 10 bases. J lost 5 bases, V lost 7 bases, and 8 bases had no gene match. CDR1 MNHEY and CDR2 SMNVEV come from the germline V gene (reference sequence). The CDR3 has 14 residues. This CDR3 reads CASTRDRGSDEQYF. The CDR3 DNA is TGTGCCAGCACCCGGGACAGGGGATCCGACGAGCAGTACTTC.

The V gene is TRBV10-3, the J gene TRBJ2-1, with 16 bases identical to TRBD2. CDR1 ENHRY and CDR2 SYGVKD come from the germline V gene. The junction had 12 bases not matched to a gene; V was cut back by 6 bases and J by 1 base. The length of the CDR3 is 20 residues. The CDR3 DNA follows: TGTGCCATCAGGGGGACCGGGACTAGCGGGAGGGCCCGTTCCTACAATGAGCAGTTCTTC. It yields the protein CAIRGTGTSGRARSYNEQFF.

V usage is TRBV11-2 and J usage is TRBJ1-3, with unresolved D. V was shortened by 4 bases and J by 0 bases, with 7 bases between the two germline ends. CDR1 and CDR2 from the germline V gene are SGHAT and FQNNGV. The CDR3 is made up of 14 amino acids. The CDR3 is CASSYQHSGNTIYF. CDR3 nucleotide sequence: TGTGCCAGCAGCTATCAACACTCTGGAAACACCATATATTTT. The full variable domain, rest sourced from reference TRBV11-2 and TRBJ1-3, is EAGVAQSPRYKIIEKRQSVAFWCNPISGHATLYWYQQILGQGPKLLIQFQNNGVVDDSQLPKDRFSAERLKGVDSTLKIQPAKLEDSAVYLCASSYQHSGNTIYFGEGSWLTVV.

The genes are TRBV19 and TRBJ1-1, with a weak D call TRBD1 (6 bases). This CDR3 has 16 residues. V dropped 1 base and J dropped 5 bases, with 17 bases sitting between them. Germline loops: CDR1 LNHDA, CDR2 SQIVND (reference sequence). CDR3 sequence: CASSIVRGGRGTEAFF. DNA for the CDR3: TGTGCCAGTAGTATAGTTCGCGGGGGGCGCGGGACTGAAGCTTTCTTT.

The chain employs TRBV5-1 and TRBJ2-3; 8 nucleotides match TRBD1. There are 15 residues in the CDR3. Germline trimming cut 0 bases from V and 6 bases from J; bases unmatched to any gene: 6. CDR1 is SGHRS, CDR2 YFSETQ, per germline. For the CDR3, the DNA is TGCGCCAGCAGCTTGGGGCAGGGGGCAGGGGATACGCAGTATTTT. This gives the protein CASSLGQGAGDTQYF. Supplemented by reference TRBV5-1 and TRBJ2-3, the full variable domain reads KAGVTQTPRYLIKTRGQQVTLSCSPISGHRSVSWYQQTPGQGLQFLFEYFSETQRNKGNFPGRFSGRQFSNSRSEMNVSTLELGDSALYLCASSLGQGAGDTQYFGPGTRLTVL.

The CDR3 DNA sequence: TGTGCCAGCAGCTTAGCCAGGGGTATTATCTACGAGCAGTACTTC. Amino acids: CASSLARGIIYEQYF. The chain recombines TRBV11-2 with TRBJ2-7; D is perhaps TRBD1 (6 bases). Germline V gives CDR1 SGHAT, CDR2 FQNNGV. Between the trimmed V and J ends, which lost 1 base and 3 bases, there was a span of 13 bases. CDR3 length: 15 amino acids.

The V gene is TRBV5-6, the J gene TRBJ2-2, with 10 nucleotides matching TRBD2. Germline trimming cut 0 bases from V and 1 base from J; bases unmatched to any gene: 3. CDR3 size: 17 residues. CDR1 and CDR2 from the germline V gene are SGHDT and YYEEEE. CDR3 region: CASSLGGTSENTGELFF. CDR3 coding DNA: TGTGCCAGCAGCTTGGGGGGGACTAGCGAGAACACCGGGGAGCTGTTTTTT. The full variable domain, its missing parts supplied by reference TRBV5-6 and TRBJ2-2, is DAGVTQSPTHLIKTRGQQVTLRCSPKSGHDTVSWYQQALGQGPQFIFQYYEEEERQRGNFPDRFSGHQFPNYSSELNVNALLLGDSALYLCASSLGGTSENTGELFFGEGSRLTVL.

The chain uses TRBV25-1 and TRBJ2-1, with D possibly TRBD1 on 6 matching bases. CDR1 and CDR2 (germline): MGHDK, SYGVNS. V dropped 11 bases and J dropped 10 bases, with 12 bases sitting between them. The CDR3 length is 10 residues. This chain's CDR3 is CAGQGREQFF. CDR3 DNA sequence: TGTGCCGGGCAGGGGCGAGAGCAGTTCTTC.

The chain employs TRBV6-6 and TRBJ2-5; 10 bases map to TRBD2. J gave up 4 bases and V 6 bases, and 2 bases lay outside the gene matches. The germline V gene has CDR1 MNHNY and CDR2 SVGAGI (reference sequence). The CDR3 loop spans 13 amino acids. CDR3 residues: CASSRLAGETQYF. CDR3 DNA: TGTGCCAGCAGCAGACTAGCGGGAGAGACCCAGTACTTC.

The rearrangement joins TRBV14 to TRBJ2-5; a possible D gene is TRBD2 (5 bases). The CDR3 covers 17 residues. The V gene lost 5 bases and the J gene lost 2 bases, with 21 bases spanning the gap. Germline CDR1 SGHDN, CDR2 FVKESK. The CDR3 here is CASSAGLTGSPQETQYF. Written as DNA, the CDR3 is TGTGCCAGCAGCGCGGGCCTGACGGGCTCTCCTCAAGAGACCCAGTACTTC.

This chain joins TRBV9 and TRBJ2-5; D remains unclear. The J call may be incorrect, as the DNA end agrees better with TRBJ2-7. This CDR3 contains 12 residues. Germline CDR1 and CDR2: SGDLS and YYNGEE. This CDR3 is CASSSHPYEQYF. The CDR3 region has the DNA TGTGCCAGCAGCTCCCATCCGTACGAGCAGTACTTC.

CDR3 nucleotides: TGTGCCAGCAGCTCGGGACTACCGGACACCGGGGAGCTGTTTTTT. Amino acid sequence: CASSSGLPDTGELFF. The chain has TRBV7-7 and TRBJ2-2; TRBD2 matches 7 bases. The ends lost 4 bases at V and 3 bases at J; junction bases unmatched: 5. There are 15 residues in the CDR3. In germline, CDR1 is SSHAT, CDR2 FNYEAQ (reference sequence).

This clone has only a few counts. This chain links TRBV2 with TRBJ2-2, with 9 nucleotides matching TRBD2. The CDR3 has 17 residues. The V gene's germline CDR1 is SNHLY and CDR2 FYNNEI. J was trimmed by 4 bases and V by 7 bases; bases with no gene match: 13. CDR3 loop: CASMGSGTSFSTGELFF. The CDR3 DNA follows: TGTGCCAGCATGGGGTCCGGGACTAGCTTCTCCACCGGGGAGCTGTTTTTT.

This clone was seen more than once but under ten times. V and J are TRBV5-4 and TRBJ2-7, with 7 bases matching TRBD1. V lost 4 bases and J lost 6; bases outside the gene matches: 13. The length of the CDR3 is 15 residues. Germline V gene data show CDR1 as SGHNT and CDR2 as YYREEE (reference sequence). CDR3 sequence (DNA): TGTGCCAGCAGCCGACAGGGACCCGCTTACGGCGAGCAGTACTTC. Its protein is CASSRQGPAYGEQYF. Together with reference TRBV5-4 and TRBJ2-7, the CDR3 gives the full variable domain: ETGVTQSPTHLIKTRGQQVTLRCSSQSGHNTVSWYQQALGQGPQFIFQYYREEENGRGNFPPRFSGLQFPNYSSELNVNALELDDSALYLCASSRQGPAYGEQYFGPGTRLTVT.